The clone carrying this TCR beta chain was counted many times. The sample belongs to a study of T-cell reconstitution after alpha-beta-depleted transplantation in children. With 5 bases removed from V and 1 base from J, the gap between germline ends came to 11 bases. This CDR3 is 14 amino acids long. As it was prepared, the TCRbeta library received unique molecular identifiers. TCRdb re-derived calls from the PCR reads in MiXCR, one entry per CDR3 protein. This sample has over 450,000 distinct CDR3 sequences, with roughly 10% found just once. This specimen consisted of PBMCs, obtained before TCRalphabeta/CD19-depleted stem cell transplant. The rearrangement uses TRBV12-3 or TRBV12-4 and TRBJ2-5; no definite D call. This clonotype was sampled from a child younger than 10 with inherited bone marrow failure, due to receive a stem cell transplant. CDR3 sequence reads: CASSPTLVQETQYF. CDR3 coding DNA: TGTGCCAGCAGTCCTACCCTCGTCCAAGAGACCCAGTACTTC.